The 23 T cell receptor beta chains listed next were all sequenced from one sample in a study of cytomegalovirus exposure and HLA in healthy donors. Profiling relied on immunoSEQ multiplex PCR, and the TCRdb table lists in-frame clones only, not all of them. The data contain 250,000 to 300,000 clones, 90% of them singletons. Sample: PBMCs. The receptors stem from a woman aged 18-29 years in good health and CMV-seronegative.

The chain joins TRBV14 to TRBJ2-7, with a possible D match to TRBD1 (5 bases). Germline V CDR1 and CDR2: SGHDN, FVKESK. Trimming cost V 5 bases and J 0 bases, with 11 bases left between them. The length of the CDR3 is 14 residues. The CDR3 DNA sequence: TGTGCCAGCAGCAAACAGGTGCTCTCCTACGAGCAGTACTTC. This encodes CASSKQVLSYEQYF.

The chain links TRBV5-1 to TRBJ2-7, with D possibly matching TRBD1 (6 bases). The CDR3 sequence is 12 residues long. Per the germline V gene, CDR1 is SGHRS and CDR2 is YFSETQ. V lost 4 bases to trimming and J lost 6 bases, with 11 bases between them. The DNA of the CDR3 is TGCGCCAGCAGCCAGGACAGAGGCGAGCAGTACTTC. Translation gives CASSQDRGEQYF.

The chain links TRBV2 to TRBJ2-3; D unresolved. The CDR3 loop spans 11 amino acids. Per the germline V gene, CDR1 is SNHLY and CDR2 is FYNNEI. With 6 bases removed from V and 4 bases from J, the gap between germline ends came to 5 bases. The CDR3 protein is CASRAADTQYF. The CDR3 coding sequence is TGTGCCAGCAGGGCGGCAGATACGCAGTATTTT.

The V gene is TRBV7-6, the J gene TRBJ2-5; D is possibly TRBD1 (5 bases). Trimming took off 4 bases at V and 0 bases at J, with 12 bases between the two ends. Per germline, CDR1 SGHVS and CDR2 FNYEAQ. This CDR3 has 15 amino acids. The CDR3 nucleotides are TGTGCCAGCAGCTCGGACACCTTGTACCAAGAGACCCAGTACTTC. This codes for CASSSDTLYQETQYF.

This sequence joins TRBV19 and TRBJ2-7, with D perhaps matching TRBD1 (6 bases). This CDR3 is 14 amino acids long. Germline assignment: CDR1 LNHDA and CDR2 SQIVND (reference sequence). V gave up 5 bases and J gave up 2 bases, with 13 bases separating them. The CDR3 loop reads CASSRAAGAYEQYV. CDR3 nucleotide sequence: TGTGCCAGTAGTCGCGCTGCAGGGGCCTACGAGCAGTACGTC.

To note about this clone: One junction end does not reproduce the germline sequence, and a read error may be involved. The CDR3 region is CASGHLGGTAYGYTF. The CDR3 bases are TGTGCCAGCGGCCACCTCGGGGGGACCGCTTATGGCTACACCTTC. This chain connects TRBV14 to TRBJ1-2, with TRBD1 as a possible D gene (5 bases). The length of the CDR3 is 15 residues. The germline gives CDR1 SGHDN, CDR2 FVKESK. The full variable domain, in which reference TRBV14 and TRBJ1-2 provide the parts outside the CDR3, is EAGVTQFPSHSVIEKGQTVTLRCDPISGHDNLYWYRRVMGKEIKFLLHFVKESKQDESGMPNNRFLAERTGGTYSTLKVQPAELEDSGVYFCASGHLGGTAYGYTFGSGTRLTVV.

DNA for the CDR3: TGTGCCAGCAGCTCAACCGCGGACAGGAGTAACATTCAGTACTTC. Translation: CASSSTADRSNIQYF. The chain is built from TRBV13 and TRBJ2-4, with 7 bases aligning to TRBD1. The junction had 10 bases not matched to a gene; V was cut back by 4 bases and J by 7 bases. Germline V CDR1 and CDR2: PRHDT, FYEKMQ (reference sequence). This CDR3 is built from 15 residues.

This clone was seen once. This chain connects TRBV6-5 to TRBJ2-7, with D possibly matching TRBD1 (5 bases). Germline CDR1 reads MNHEY; CDR2 reads SVGAGI. Trimming shortened V by 5 bases and J by 0 bases, and 14 bases separated the two germline ends. The CDR3 is 15 residues long. Written as DNA, the CDR3 is TGTGCCAGCAGTCCACCTCGTGACAGCTCCTACGAGCAGTACTTC. Residues: CASSPPRDSSYEQYF.

The J gene is TRBJ2-2, the V gene TRBV7-9; D call uncertain. The CDR3 covers 14 residues. V was trimmed by 1 base and J by 8 bases, leaving 11 bases between them. CDR1 and CDR2 from the germline V gene are SEHNR and FQNEAQ (reference sequence). CDR3 protein: CASSLDSPRGELFF. CDR3 coding DNA: TGTGCCAGCAGCTTAGATTCCCCCAGGGGGGAGCTGTTTTTT.

V gene TRBV6-1 combines with J gene TRBJ1-6; 7 nucleotides line up with TRBD1. V shed 6 bases and J 4 bases; nucleotides not matched to a gene: 6. This CDR3 is 15 amino acids long. Germline V gene sequence: CDR1 MNHNS, CDR2 SASEGT. The CDR3 DNA reads TGTGCCAGCAGCCTAGGGACAGCTTATAATTCACCCCTCCACTTT. Translating it yields CASSLGTAYNSPLHF.

J is TRBJ2-7 and V is TRBV10-3; D might be TRBD1 (5 bases). Germline V gives CDR1 ENHRY, CDR2 SYGVKD. This CDR3 comprises 14 residues. V lost 0 bases and J lost 4, with 10 bases in between. CDR3 sequence reads: CAISESAGRYEQYV. CDR3 sequence (DNA): TGTGCCATCAGTGAGTCTGCAGGGCGGTACGAGCAGTACGTC.

The chain carries TRBV6-5 and TRBJ2-3; D is possibly TRBD2 (6 bases). Germline loops: CDR1 MNHEY, CDR2 SVGAGI. The CDR3 length is 15 residues. Trimming cost V 6 bases and J 6 bases, with 19 bases left between them. The DNA of the CDR3 is TGTGCCAGCAGGCACCGGGGGTCCAGTAGGGATACGCAGTATTTT. Amino acid sequence: CASRHRGSSRDTQYF.

The sample holds a few counts of this clone. The V call is TRBV25-1, the J call TRBJ2-7; no firm D call. The V and J ends lost 6 bases and 4 bases respectively, with 7 bases between them. The CDR3 contains 11 residues. CDR1 is MGHDK and CDR2 is SYGVNS in the germline V gene. The CDR3 here is CASSDTYEQYF. The CDR3 DNA is TGTGCCAGCAGCGATACTTACGAGCAGTACTTC.

V is TRBV11-2 and J is TRBJ2-1, with TRBD2 as a possible D gene (6 bases). The CDR3 loop spans 16 amino acids. In germline, CDR1 is SGHAT, CDR2 FQNNGV. V was trimmed by 5 bases and J by 9 bases, leaving 23 bases between them. CDR3 sequence reads: CASSPRGLSLNGEQFF. CDR3 DNA: TGTGCCAGCAGCCCGAGAGGACTATCGTTGAATGGTGAGCAGTTCTTC. Full variable domain (rest looked up from reference TRBV11-2 and TRBJ2-1): EAGVAQSPRYKIIEKRQSVAFWCNPISGHATLYWYQQILGQGPKLLIQFQNNGVVDDSQLPKDRFSAERLKGVDSTLKIQPAKLEDSAVYLCASSPRGLSLNGEQFFGPGTRLTVL.

The chain links TRBV2 to TRBJ2-2; no clear D gene. The germline V and J ends were trimmed by 8 bases and 4 bases, with 17 bases remaining between them. This CDR3 region has 15 residues. Germline CDR1 is SNHLY and CDR2 is FYNNEI. The CDR3 is CASEPPVFGTGELFF. CDR3 nucleotides: TGTGCCAGCGAGCCCCCTGTGTTTGGCACCGGGGAGCTGTTTTTT.

CDR3 protein: CASSFEGDQPQHF. The CDR3 coding sequence is TGTGCCAGCAGCTTTGAGGGAGATCAGCCCCAGCATTTT. The chain recombines TRBV7-2 with TRBJ1-5; D not certain. CDR1 and CDR2 from the germline V gene are SGHTA and FQGNSA. The CDR3 is 13 residues long. Between the trimmed V and J ends, which lost 3 bases and 5 bases, there was a span of 8 bases.

The chain joins TRBV7-2 to TRBJ2-1; the match to TRBD1 covers 7 bases. V trimming: 3 bases; J trimming: 5 bases; junction bases outside the gene matches: 7. Germline loops: CDR1 SGHTA, CDR2 FQGNSA. The CDR3 covers 15 residues. CDR3 residues: CASSFLGQRDNEQFF. Here the CDR3 DNA reads TGTGCCAGCAGCTTTTTGGGACAGAGAGACAATGAGCAGTTCTTC. Full variable domain (outside the CDR3, taken from reference TRBV7-2 and TRBJ2-1): GAGVSQSPSNKVTEKGKDVELRCDPISGHTALYWYRQSLGQGLEFLIYFQGNSAPDKSGLPSDRFSAERTGGSVSTLTIQRTQQEDSAVYLCASSFLGQRDNEQFFGPGTRLTVL.

This clone was seen a few times. The chain carries TRBV6-6 and TRBJ1-1; D might be TRBD1 (5 bases). CDR3 length: 14 residues. Trimming removed 6 bases at V and 5 bases at J, with 16 bases between. The germline V gene has CDR1 MNHNY and CDR2 SVGAGI (reference sequence). The CDR3: CASSPRVGGTEAFF. The CDR3 DNA is TGTGCCAGCAGCCCGCGAGTTGGGGGGACTGAAGCTTTCTTT.

In its sample, this clone was seen once. This sequence joins TRBV6-5 and TRBJ2-1; tentative D call: TRBD2 (6 bases). The length of the CDR3 is 16 residues. With 2 bases removed from V and 2 bases from J, the gap between germline ends came to 13 bases. Germline CDR1 MNHEY, CDR2 SVGAGI. The chain's CDR3 is CASSYRLALTYNEQFF. DNA for the CDR3: TGTGCCAGCAGTTACAGGCTAGCGCTCACCTACAATGAGCAGTTCTTC.

The chain links TRBV6-5 to TRBJ1-1, with 10 bases identical to TRBD1. From germline, CDR1 is MNHEY and CDR2 SVGAGI. The trim removed 6 bases at V and 6 bases at J, leaving 7 bases unmatched. The CDR3 totals 14 residues. CDR3 DNA: TGTGCCAGCAGCCCGGGACAGGGGCCCCCTGAAGCTTTCTTT. Protein sequence: CASSPGQGPPEAFF.

The rearrangement uses TRBV7-6 and TRBJ2-1; D not resolved. This CDR3 is 16 amino acids long. Trimming took off 1 base at V and 0 bases at J, with 10 bases between the two ends. The germline V gene has CDR1 SGHVS and CDR2 FNYEAQ. CDR3 sequence: CASSLEQTDSYNEQFF. CDR3 nucleotide sequence: TGTGCCAGCAGCTTAGAACAAACAGACTCCTACAATGAGCAGTTCTTC.

Only one count was recorded for this clone. The rearrangement uses TRBV5-6 and TRBJ1-6; D gene ambiguous. V dropped 1 base and J dropped 2 bases, with 10 bases sitting between them. Germline lookup yields CDR1 SGHDT and CDR2 YYEEEE. The CDR3 has 16 residues. The CDR3 nucleotides read TGTGCCAGCAGCTTGCTATCGAACGCCTATAATTCACCCCTCCACTTT. As protein: CASSLLSNAYNSPLHF.

V gene TRBV5-4 combines with J gene TRBJ2-6, with 11 bases aligning to TRBD1. Germline V gene lookup returns CDR1 SGHNT and CDR2 YYREEE (reference sequence). Germline trimming cut 0 bases from V and 3 bases from J; bases unmatched to any gene: 5. CDR3 size: 18 residues. As DNA, the CDR3 is TGTGCCAGCAGCTTGGCCGGGGACAGGGGGTTTGGGGCCAACGTCCTGACTTTC. Amino acids: CASSLAGDRGFGANVLTF.